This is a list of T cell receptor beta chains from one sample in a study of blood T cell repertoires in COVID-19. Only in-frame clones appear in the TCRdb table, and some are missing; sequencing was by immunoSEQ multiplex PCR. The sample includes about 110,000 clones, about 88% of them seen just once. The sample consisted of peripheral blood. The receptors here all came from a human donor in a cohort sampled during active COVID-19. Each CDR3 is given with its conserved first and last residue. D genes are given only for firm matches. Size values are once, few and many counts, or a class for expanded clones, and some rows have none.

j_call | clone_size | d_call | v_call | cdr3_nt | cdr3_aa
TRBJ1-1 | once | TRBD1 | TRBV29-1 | TGCAGCGTCCGGACAGGGGCGGTTTCCTGGACTGAAGCTTTCTTT | CSVRTGAVSWTEAFF
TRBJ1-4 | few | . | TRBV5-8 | TGTGCCAGCAGCTGGGGCGGAAATGAAAAACTGTTTTTT | CASSWGGNEKLFF
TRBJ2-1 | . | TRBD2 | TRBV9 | TGTGCCAGCAGCGAGACTAGCGGGAGGGCCCATGAGCAGTTCTTC | CASSETSGRAHEQFF
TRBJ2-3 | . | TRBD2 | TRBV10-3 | TGTGCCTCCTTAGCGGGACACACAGATACGCAGTATTTT | CASLAGHTDTQYF
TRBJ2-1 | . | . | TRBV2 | TGTGCCAGCAGTGAACTACCCCTCTACAATGAGCAGTTCTTC | CASSELPLYNEQFF
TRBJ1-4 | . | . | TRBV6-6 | TGTGCCAGCAGTTTCCCGGAGGATAGGGAAAAACTGTTTTTT | CASSFPEDREKLFF
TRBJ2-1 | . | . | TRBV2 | TGTGCCAGCAGTGAAGGTAGAGATGAGCAGTTCTTC | CASSEGRDEQFF
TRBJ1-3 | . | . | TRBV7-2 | TGTGCCAGCAGCTCACTCGGGGGCTCTGGAAACACCATATATTTT | CASSSLGGSGNTIYF
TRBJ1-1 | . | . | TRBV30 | TGTGCCTGGACGAGGGCAGTCAGTTCCGAAGCTTTCTTT | CAWTRAVSSEAFF
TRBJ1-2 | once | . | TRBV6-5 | TGTGCCAGCAGTTACTCCGCAGGGAACTATGGCTACACCTTC | CASSYSAGNYGYTF
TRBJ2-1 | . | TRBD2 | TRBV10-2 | TGCGCCAGCAGTGACAGCGCGGGAGGCCCTCACAATGAGCAGTTCTTC | CASSDSAGGPHNEQFF
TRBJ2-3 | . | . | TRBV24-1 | TGTGCCACCAGTGATTCTTACACAGATACGCAGTATTTT | CATSDSYTDTQYF
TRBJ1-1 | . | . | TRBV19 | TGTGCCAGTAGTATAGTTCGGGCAGGGGCAGGATTGAACACTGAAGCTTTCTTT | CASSIVRAGAGLNTEAFF
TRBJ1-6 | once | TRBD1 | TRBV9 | TGTGCCAGCAGCGTAGGGGGACAGGGAAATAATTCACCCCTCCACTTT | CASSVGGQGNNSPLHF
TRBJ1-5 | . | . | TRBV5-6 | TGTGCCAGCAGCTTTTCCCACAGGGGCAATCAGCCCCAGCATTTT | CASSFSHRGNQPQHF
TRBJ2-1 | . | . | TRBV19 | TGTGCCAGTACTGTACAGGGGGGGCACAATGAGCAGTTCTTC | CASTVQGGHNEQFF
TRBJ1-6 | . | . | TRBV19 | TGTGCCACGCAGGGGAGCTCCTATAATTCACCCCTCCACTTT | CATQGSSYNSPLHF
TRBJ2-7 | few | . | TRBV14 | TGTGCCAGCAGCCAAGAGCGCGGCAGCCCACCCTACGAGCAGTACTTC | CASSQERGSPPYEQYF
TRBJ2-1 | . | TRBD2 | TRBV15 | TGTGCCACCAGCAGAGATCTAGCGGGGGGAGTATACAATGAGCAGTTCTTC | CATSRDLAGGVYNEQFF
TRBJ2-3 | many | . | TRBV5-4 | TGTGCCAGCAGCTCCTACACAGATACGCAGTATTTT | CASSSYTDTQYF
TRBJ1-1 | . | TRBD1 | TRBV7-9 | TGTGCCAGCAGCGTAATAGGACAAGGGGGCGGCTTGACGAACACTGAAGCTTTCTTT | CASSVIGQGGGLTNTEAFF
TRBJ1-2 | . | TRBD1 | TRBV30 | TGTGCCTGGATAGACCTTAGAACAGGGGGCGCGGATGGCTACACCTTC | CAWIDLRTGGADGYTF
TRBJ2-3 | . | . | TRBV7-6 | TGTGCCAGCAGCTTAGGAGGGTCTCGCACAGATACGCAGTATTTT | CASSLGGSRTDTQYF
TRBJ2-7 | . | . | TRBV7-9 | TGTGCCAGCAGCCCTCGAGGGGGCGAGCAGTACTTC | CASSPRGGEQYF
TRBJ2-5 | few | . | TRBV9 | TGTGCCAGCAGCGTAGCCCCTTCCGACCAAGAGACCCAGTACTTC | CASSVAPSDQETQYF
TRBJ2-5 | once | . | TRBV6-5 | TGTGCCAGCAGTTACTTCCCAGGCCAAGAGACCCAGTACTTC | CASSYFPGQETQYF
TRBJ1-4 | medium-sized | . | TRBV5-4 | TGTGCCAGCAGCCAAGGAGCAACTAATGAAAAACTGTTTTTT | CASSQGATNEKLFF
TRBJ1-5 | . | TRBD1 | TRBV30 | TGTGCCTGGGGGACAGGGAAAGGTCAGCCCCAGCATTTT | CAWGTGKGQPQHF
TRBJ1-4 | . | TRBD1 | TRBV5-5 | TGTGCCAGCAGCGGGACAGGGAGGGTAGCTAATGAAAAACTGTTTTTT | CASSGTGRVANEKLFF
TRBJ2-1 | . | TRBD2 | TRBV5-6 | TGTGCCAGCAGCGGGGGGACTAGTAGGCTTCAAAGAGAGCAGTTCTTC | CASSGGTSRLQREQFF
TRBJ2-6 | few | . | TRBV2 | TGTGCCAGCAGTCAGGTTTCTGGGGCCAACGTCCTGACTTTC | CASSQVSGANVLTF
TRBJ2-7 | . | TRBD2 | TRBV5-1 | TGCGCCAGCAGCCTGAGCGGGGGGACACCCTACGAGCAGTACTTC | CASSLSGGTPYEQYF
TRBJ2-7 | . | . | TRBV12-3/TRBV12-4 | TGTGCCAGCAGTTTTCTGCAGGGAAGGGAGCAGTACTTC | CASSFLQGREQYF
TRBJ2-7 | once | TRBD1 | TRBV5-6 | TGTGCCAGCAGCCTTCCGGGACAGGGGGGGAACGAGCAGTACTTC | CASSLPGQGGNEQYF
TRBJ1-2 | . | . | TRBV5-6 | TGTGCCAGCAGCTTAGCGTCGCAGGGGCGAGATGGCTACACCTTC | CASSLASQGRDGYTF
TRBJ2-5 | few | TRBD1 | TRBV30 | TGTGCCTGGAGTGTAGGGACAGTTGAGACCCAGTACTTC | CAWSVGTVETQYF